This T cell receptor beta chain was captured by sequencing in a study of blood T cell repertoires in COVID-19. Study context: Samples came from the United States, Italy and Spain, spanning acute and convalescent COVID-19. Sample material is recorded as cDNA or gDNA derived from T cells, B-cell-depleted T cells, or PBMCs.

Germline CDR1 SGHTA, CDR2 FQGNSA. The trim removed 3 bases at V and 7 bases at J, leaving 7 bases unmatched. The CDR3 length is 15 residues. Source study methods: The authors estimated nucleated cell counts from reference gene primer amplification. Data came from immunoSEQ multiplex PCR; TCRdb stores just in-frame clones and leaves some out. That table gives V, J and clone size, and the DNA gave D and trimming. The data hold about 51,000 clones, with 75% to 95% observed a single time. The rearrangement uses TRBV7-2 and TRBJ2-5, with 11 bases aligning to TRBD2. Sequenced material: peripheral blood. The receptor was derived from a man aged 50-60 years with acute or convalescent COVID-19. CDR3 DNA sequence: TGTGCCAGCAGCTTCGTCCTAGCGGGGGGACGGACCCAGTACTTC. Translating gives CASSFVLAGGRTQYF.